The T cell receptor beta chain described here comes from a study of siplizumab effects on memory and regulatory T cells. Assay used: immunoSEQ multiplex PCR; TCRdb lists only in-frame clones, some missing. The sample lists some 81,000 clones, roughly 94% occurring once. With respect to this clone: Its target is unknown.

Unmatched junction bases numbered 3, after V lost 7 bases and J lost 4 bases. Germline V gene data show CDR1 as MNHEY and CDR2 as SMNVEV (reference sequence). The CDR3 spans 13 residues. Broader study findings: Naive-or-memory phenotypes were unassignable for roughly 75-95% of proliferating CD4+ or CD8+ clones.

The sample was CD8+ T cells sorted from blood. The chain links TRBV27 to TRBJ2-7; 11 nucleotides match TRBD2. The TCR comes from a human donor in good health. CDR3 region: CASTIAGGYEQYF. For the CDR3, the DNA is TGTGCCAGCACCATAGCGGGAGGGTACGAGCAGTACTTC.